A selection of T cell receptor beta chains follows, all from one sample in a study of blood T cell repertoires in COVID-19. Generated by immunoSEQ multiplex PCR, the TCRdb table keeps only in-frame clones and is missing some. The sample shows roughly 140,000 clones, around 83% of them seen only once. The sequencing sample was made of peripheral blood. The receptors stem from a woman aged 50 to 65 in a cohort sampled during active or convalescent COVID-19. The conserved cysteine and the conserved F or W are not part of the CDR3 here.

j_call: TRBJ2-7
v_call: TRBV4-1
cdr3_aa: ASSLSRGAGGREQY

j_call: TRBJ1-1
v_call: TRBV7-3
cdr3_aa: ASSLNPGQGAF

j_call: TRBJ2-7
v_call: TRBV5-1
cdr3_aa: ASSINPFGGLTYEQY

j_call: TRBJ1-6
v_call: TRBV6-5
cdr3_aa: ASSYSVQDYNSPLH

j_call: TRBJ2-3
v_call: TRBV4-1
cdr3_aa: ASSQRPGQGGDTQY

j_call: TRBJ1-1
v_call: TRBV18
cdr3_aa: ASSPPTRVFPF

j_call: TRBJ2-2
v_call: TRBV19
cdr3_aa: ASAPLNRDTGELF

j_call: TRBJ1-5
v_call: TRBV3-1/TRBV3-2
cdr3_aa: ASSQSHYRSSNQPQH

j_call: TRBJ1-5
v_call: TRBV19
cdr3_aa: ASSIWDSNQPQH

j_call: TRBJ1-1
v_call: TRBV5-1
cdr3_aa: ASSLASPNTEAF

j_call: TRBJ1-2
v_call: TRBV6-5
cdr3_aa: ASTPGPLSHGYT

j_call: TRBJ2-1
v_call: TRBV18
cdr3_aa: ASSQLNEQF

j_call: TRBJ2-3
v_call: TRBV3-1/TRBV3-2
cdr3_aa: ASSQDTRLRVNTQY

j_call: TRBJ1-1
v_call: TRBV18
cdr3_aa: ASSPDRSGTEAF

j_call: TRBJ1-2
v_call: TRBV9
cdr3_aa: ASSVGRERGGGYT

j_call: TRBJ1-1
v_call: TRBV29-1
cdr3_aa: SVSRTGNTEAF

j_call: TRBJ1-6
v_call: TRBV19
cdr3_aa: ASSIVWQLEVPLH

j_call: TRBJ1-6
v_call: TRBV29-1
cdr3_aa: SVSLGRENSPLH

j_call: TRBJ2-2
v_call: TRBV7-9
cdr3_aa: ASSPTQGTGELF

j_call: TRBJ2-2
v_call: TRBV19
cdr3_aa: ASRRQVSNTGELF

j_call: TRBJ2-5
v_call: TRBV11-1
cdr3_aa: ASSYRGAGVETQY

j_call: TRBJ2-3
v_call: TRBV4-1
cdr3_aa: ASSTTSGPDTQY

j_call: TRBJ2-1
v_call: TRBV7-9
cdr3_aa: ASSYSRGEQF

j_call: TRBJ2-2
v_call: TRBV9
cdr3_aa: ASSGGTGYTGELF

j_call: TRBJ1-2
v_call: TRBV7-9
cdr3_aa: ASSRQTNYGYT

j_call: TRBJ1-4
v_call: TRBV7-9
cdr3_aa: ASSSTWDRGEGYEKLF

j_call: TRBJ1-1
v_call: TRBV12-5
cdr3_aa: ASGKGVGSEAF

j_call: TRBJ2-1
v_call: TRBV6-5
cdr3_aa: ASRRTSGGAGEQF

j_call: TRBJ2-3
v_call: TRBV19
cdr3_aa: ASSIRGLAGTSTDTQY

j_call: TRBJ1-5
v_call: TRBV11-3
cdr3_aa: ASILPQH

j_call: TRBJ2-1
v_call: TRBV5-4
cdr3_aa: ASSGQESSYNEQF

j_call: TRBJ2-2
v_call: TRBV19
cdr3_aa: ASNLLAGNTGELF

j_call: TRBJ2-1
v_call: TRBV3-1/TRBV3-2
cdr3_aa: ASSQGLAGHNEQF

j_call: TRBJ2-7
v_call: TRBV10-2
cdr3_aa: ASSRDRSSYEQY

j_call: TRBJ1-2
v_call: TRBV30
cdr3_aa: AWSVWGEGGYT

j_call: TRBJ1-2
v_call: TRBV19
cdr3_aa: ASSDRGYYGYT

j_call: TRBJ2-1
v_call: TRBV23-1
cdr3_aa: ASSPRPPTGGPYNEQF

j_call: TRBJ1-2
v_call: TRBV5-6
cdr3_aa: ASSLRGGSNYGYT

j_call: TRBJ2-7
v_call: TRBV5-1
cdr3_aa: ASSWEGSQYYEQY

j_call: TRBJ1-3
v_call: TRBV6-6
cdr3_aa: ASSYRGGSGGNTIY

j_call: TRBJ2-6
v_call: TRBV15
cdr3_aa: ATSRDGAGRLSGANVLT

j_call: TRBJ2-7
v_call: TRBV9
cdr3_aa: ASSAQTGTPYEQY

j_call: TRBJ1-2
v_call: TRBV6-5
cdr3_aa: ASSYSKGEQGYT

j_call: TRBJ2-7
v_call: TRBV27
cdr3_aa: ASSLSERGAYEQY

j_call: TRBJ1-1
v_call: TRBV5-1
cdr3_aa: ASSLAGRGDTEAF

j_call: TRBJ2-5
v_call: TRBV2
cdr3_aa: ASSESSGGGQETQY

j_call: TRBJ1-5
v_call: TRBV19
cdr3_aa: ASRTRTGNEPNQPQH

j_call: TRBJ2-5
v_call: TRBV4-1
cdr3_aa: ASSPGGHSQETQY

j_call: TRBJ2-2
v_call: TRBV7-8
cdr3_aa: ASSPSSGTNTGELF

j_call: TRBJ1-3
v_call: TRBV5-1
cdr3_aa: ASWTGDGNTIY

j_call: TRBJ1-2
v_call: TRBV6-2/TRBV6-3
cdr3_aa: ASSYVTGEVPNYGYT

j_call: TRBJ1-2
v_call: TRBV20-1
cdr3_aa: SASGQGGRYT

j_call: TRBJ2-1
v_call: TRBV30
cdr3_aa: AWRKGLNEQF

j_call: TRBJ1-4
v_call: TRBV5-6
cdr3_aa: ASSSTGWNSTNEKLF

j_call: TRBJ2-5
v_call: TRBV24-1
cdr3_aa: ATSLQGQGQETQY

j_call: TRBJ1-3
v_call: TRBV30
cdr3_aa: AWSKIAWNSGNTIY